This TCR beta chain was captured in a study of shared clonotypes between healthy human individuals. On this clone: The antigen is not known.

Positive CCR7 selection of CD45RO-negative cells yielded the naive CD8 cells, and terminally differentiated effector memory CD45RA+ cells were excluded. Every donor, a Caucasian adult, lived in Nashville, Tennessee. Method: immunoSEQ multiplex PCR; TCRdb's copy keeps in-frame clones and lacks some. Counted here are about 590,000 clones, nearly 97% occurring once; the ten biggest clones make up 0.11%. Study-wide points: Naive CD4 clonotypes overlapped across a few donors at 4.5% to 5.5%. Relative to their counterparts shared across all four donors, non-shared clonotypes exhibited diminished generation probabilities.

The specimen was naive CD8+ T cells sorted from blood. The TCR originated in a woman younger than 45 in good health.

CDR3 coding DNA: TGTGCCAGCGCTCCCCGGGACGGCATGCATGAGCAGTTCTTC. Its protein product is CASAPRDGMHEQFF. The chain is built from TRBV2 and TRBJ2-1; the D gene could be TRBD1 or TRBD2 (5 bases each). Germline CDR1 is SNHLY and CDR2 is FYNNEI. Between the trimmed V and J ends, which lost 8 bases and 8 bases, there was a span of 19 bases. The CDR3 contains 14 residues.